The entry that follows covers one T cell receptor beta chain sequence. The target antigen is unknown. A quantity of about 0.5 to 1 ug RNA underwent reverse transcription using random hexamers. The amplification used immunoSEQ multiplex PCR on TCR beta CDR3; it spanned 54 Vbeta and 13 Jbeta. TCRdb itself ran the immunoSEQ multiplex PCR reads through MiXCR, one entry per CDR3 protein. The profile shows about 200,000 distinct CDR3 sequences, 91% of them singletons. Negative isolation yielded the CD8+ and CD4+ T cells, while FACS enriched the TEMRA cells. The data stem from a study of CD8 T cells in Susac syndrome. General study points: The study acknowledged a relatively small number of individuals in its TCR sequencing and HLA analysis. The CD4+ T cell repertoires, which came from Susac syndrome patients, showed no sign of clonal expansion.

The CDR3 is made up of 14 amino acids. Germline V lookup: CDR1 SEHNR, CDR2 FQNEAQ (reference sequence). V lost 1 base and J 7 bases, leaving 13 bases between the germline ends. This receptor was taken from a human donor with Susac syndrome. The rearrangement joins TRBV7-9 to TRBJ1-2, with a possible D match to TRBD1 (6 bases). The sequenced sample consisted of CD4+ T cells from PBMCs. This chain's CDR3 is CASSLGQARGGYTF. As DNA, the CDR3 is TGTGCCAGCAGCTTAGGTCAGGCCAGGGGTGGCTACACCTTC.